This T cell receptor beta chain came from a study of CD8+ T cells in alopecia areata. General observations from the study: Sequenced scalp T cells also include alphabeta T cells resident in normal skin.

The CDR3 has 12 amino acids. Per germline, CDR1 SGHDT and CDR2 YYEEEE. V lost 4 bases and J 2 bases, leaving 6 bases between the germline ends. Comments on this clone: The antigen is not known.

Once RNA had been extracted, it was reverse transcribed into cDNA to act as the sequencing template. Data came from immunoSEQ multiplex PCR; TCRdb stores just in-frame clones and leaves some out. Of 110,000 or so clones listed, roughly 69% are singletons. Separation by sorting yielded CD4+ and CD8+ T cells from PBMCs. The sequencing sample was made of CD4+ T cells sorted from blood. This clonotype originated in a human donor in good health. V usage is TRBV5-6 and J usage is TRBJ2-5; D remains unclear. The CDR3 sequence is CASSPGQETQYF. The CDR3 DNA is TGTGCCAGCAGCCCCGGTCAAGAGACCCAGTACTTC.